The entry below gives a single T cell receptor (beta chain) sequence along with its context. This sample stems from a study of T cell changes during pregnancy in multiple sclerosis. The protocol was immunoSEQ multiplex PCR, while the TCRdb copy is restricted to in-frame clones and leaves out a portion. The profile shows more than 8,000 clones, nearly 90% of them singletons. From germline, CDR1 is SGHVS and CDR2 FNYEAQ. The CDR3 is 15 amino acids. The V and J ends lost 1 base and 2 bases, in that order; junction bases with no gene match: 4. The receptor was derived from a female donor in good health, enrolled as a control in a pregnancy study. The starting material was CD8+ T cells from peripheral blood mononuclear cells, obtained in the first trimester of pregnancy. The chain employs TRBV7-6 and TRBJ2-7, with 8 bases identical to TRBD1. Here the CDR3 DNA reads TGTGCCAGCAGCTTAGGACAGGGGCCTACCTACGAGCAGTACTTC. Its protein product is CASSLGQGPTYEQYF.